This T cell receptor (beta chain) came from a study of T cells after posttransplantation cyclophosphamide. Methotrexate plus calcineurin inhibitor accompanied controls' myeloablative marrow transplants; sampling was 1 year later. The data were produced by immunoSEQ multiplex PCR, yet TCRdb's version contains in-frame clones alone and is incomplete. This table has about 22,000 clones, roughly 90% appearing once. The CDR3 runs 14 residues. V lost 0 bases and J 5 bases, leaving 12 bases between the germline ends. Germline V lookup: CDR1 SGDLS, CDR2 YYNGEE. The sequencing used PBMCs, collected after an allogeneic stem cell transplant with a calcineurin inhibitor and methotrexate. The chain uses TRBV9 and TRBJ2-7, with D perhaps matching TRBD2 (6 bases). The clonotype originates from a female patient aged 50-59 years who received an allogeneic stem cell transplant from an unrelated donor, was CMV-positive, and had chronic GVHD only. Some T cells may arise from the graft donor. This CDR3 is CASSVAAGYNEQYF. In DNA form, the CDR3 reads TGTGCCAGCAGCGTAGCGGCGGGGTATAACGAGCAGTACTTC.